This entry describes one TCR beta chain. No antigen is known for it. As for treatment: oral pan-JAK inhibitor, 5-10 mg twice daily. Researchers gathered lesional scalp punch biopsies and peripheral blood from patients with alopecia areata. Separation by sorting yielded CD4+ and CD8+ T cells from PBMCs. Germline V gene sequence: CDR1 MNHEY, CDR2 SMNVEV (reference sequence). V lost 5 bases and J lost 4; bases outside the gene matches: 8. The CDR3 is made up of 14 amino acids. The sample belongs to a study of CD8+ T cells in alopecia areata. About the research overall: Administration of oral tofacitinib to treated patients was at 5 to 10 mg twice daily.

General observations from the study: Scalp clonality, along with expanded CD8+ clones among the top 100, was significantly decreased by tofacitinib.

Extracted RNA was reverse transcribed into cDNA, the sequencing template. Only in-frame clones appear in the TCRdb table, and some are missing; sequencing was by immunoSEQ multiplex PCR. Of around 100,000 clones in the sample, roughly 45% are singletons; the top ten hold less than 20%. Here the sequenced sample was CD8+ T cells sorted from blood, taken at week 24, from a patient treated with tofacitinib. The chain employs TRBV27 and TRBJ2-7; 7 nucleotides align to TRBD1. This receptor was identified in a human donor with alopecia areata. CDR3 coding DNA: TGTGCCAGCAGTCCTACGACAGGGTGGTACGAGCAGTACTTC. It is translated as CASSPTTGWYEQYF.